This T cell receptor (beta chain) derives from a study of T-cell memory formation after mild COVID-19. Study at large: Each donor largely had its own TCR clusters.

Each CDR3 protein gets one entry after TCRdb re-called the 5' RACE reads with MiXCR. The repertoire holds around 62,000 distinct CDR3 sequences, about a quarter seen once, with around 40% in the top ten. The germline CDR1 and CDR2 sequences are MGHRA and YSYEKL. V was shortened by 1 base and J by 6 bases, with 9 bases between the two germline ends. CDR3 size: 13 residues. The sample taken for sequencing was PBMCs or a T cell subset sorted from them (not recorded which). The V and J genes are TRBV4-1 and TRBJ1-1; D gene uncertain. The receptor comes from a man in his late teens or twenties who had mild COVID-19 (a few samples of this study predate the infection). Cell type and time point are not known. The CDR3 DNA reads as TGCGCCAGCAGCCAAGTAGGGCTAGCTGAAGCTTTCTTT. It is translated as CASSQVGLAEAFF.